The 26 T cell receptor beta chains listed next were all sequenced from one sample in a study of blood T cell repertoires in COVID-19. Sequenced by immunoSEQ multiplex PCR; TCRdb stores in-frame clones only, minus some. Altogether about 150,000 clones are present, 87% being singletons, with the ten largest covering about 4%. Sequenced sample: PBMCs or T cells enriched from blood (not recorded which). Receptors originate from a woman aged 40 to 50 who had been exposed to COVID-19.

The chain links TRBV5-1 to TRBJ2-3; D is unresolved. V lost 5 bases and J 0 bases, leaving 10 bases between the germline ends. CDR1 SGHRS and CDR2 YFSETQ come from the germline V gene. The CDR3 length is 14 residues. The CDR3 nucleotides are TGCGCCAGCAGTTACGGTGTGAGCACAGATACGCAGTATTTT. It specifies CASSYGVSTDTQYF.

The rearrangement links TRBV7-2 to TRBJ2-1, with no clear D. This CDR3 has 12 amino acids. V lost 5 bases and J 8 bases, leaving 10 bases between the germline ends. Per the germline V gene, CDR1 is SGHTA and CDR2 is FQGNSA. The CDR3 is CASSPPSDEQFF. CDR3 nucleotides: TGTGCCAGCAGCCCCCCCTCGGATGAGCAGTTCTTC.

The chain has TRBV19 and TRBJ2-4; TRBD2 agrees at 10 bases. This CDR3 is built from 17 residues. CDR1 is LNHDA and CDR2 is SQIVND in the germline V gene (reference sequence). Trimming removed 3 bases from V and 6 bases from J; junction bases left unmatched: 11. CDR3 protein: CASSIEAGGAYPNIQYF. The CDR3 DNA is TGTGCCAGTAGTATCGAAGCGGGAGGGGCTTATCCAAACATTCAGTACTTC.

The genes are TRBV19 and TRBJ1-4, with D hard to call. Germline loops: CDR1 LNHDA, CDR2 SQIVND (reference sequence). Trimming left V 2 bases short and J 5 bases short, with 12 bases between. The CDR3 totals 15 residues. The chain's CDR3 is CASSIRIGHNEKLFF. The CDR3 DNA sequence: TGTGCCAGTAGTATAAGGATTGGGCACAATGAAAAACTGTTTTTT. The complete variable domain, with remaining parts taken from reference TRBV19 and TRBJ1-4, reads DGGITQSPKYLFRKEGQNVTLSCEQNLNHDAMYWYRQDPGQGLRLIYYSQIVNDFQKGDIAEGYSVSREKKESFPLTVTSAQKNPTAFYLCASSIRIGHNEKLFFGSGTQLSVL.

This chain connects TRBV5-1 to TRBJ1-1; the D gene is possibly TRBD1 (6 bases). Germline V lookup: CDR1 SGHRS, CDR2 YFSETQ. This CDR3 region has 15 residues. The ends were cut back, 4 bases at V and 3 bases at J, with 16 bases in the middle. The CDR3 DNA reads as TGCGCCAGCAGCCCTATCACAGGGCGGTACACTGAAGCTTTCTTT. Amino acids: CASSPITGRYTEAFF.

The chain recombines TRBV2 with TRBJ1-6, with 11 bases identical to TRBD1. V lost 9 bases, J lost 7 bases, and 5 bases stayed unmatched. Germline lookup yields CDR1 SNHLY and CDR2 FYNNEI. This CDR3 comprises 14 residues. CDR3 region: CASGQGARNSPLHF. The CDR3 DNA is TGTGCCAGTGGACAGGGGGCAAGGAATTCACCCCTCCACTTT.

The gene calls are TRBV28 and TRBJ2-7, with a weak D call TRBD2 (5 bases). The CDR3 is made up of 13 amino acids. Germline CDR1 MDHEN, CDR2 SYDVKM. The germline V and J ends were trimmed by 3 bases and 4 bases, with 10 bases remaining between them. CDR3 sequence reads: CASSLMTGYEQYF. The CDR3 bases are TGTGCCAGCAGTTTGATGACGGGGTACGAGCAGTACTTC.

The V and J genes are TRBV29-1 and TRBJ2-2, with 15 bases identical to TRBD2. The germline CDR1 and CDR2 sequences are SQVTM and ANQGSEA. J gave up 5 bases and V 6 bases, and 1 base lay outside the gene matches. The CDR3 has 14 residues. CDR3 DNA sequence: TGCAGCGTCGGGACTAGCGGGAGGACCGGGGAGCTGTTTTTT. Translated, it gives CSVGTSGRTGELFF.

The genes are TRBV19 and TRBJ1-6; D unresolved. V shed 3 bases and J shed 7 bases, with 10 bases lying between them. Germline V lookup: CDR1 LNHDA, CDR2 SQIVND (reference sequence). This CDR3 is built from 14 residues. In nucleotides, the CDR3 is TGTGCCAGTAGTATCGGTCAGGTGAATTCACCCCTCCACTTT. This gives the protein CASSIGQVNSPLHF.

The V gene is TRBV2, the J gene TRBJ2-2, with D uncertain. CDR1 and CDR2 (germline): SNHLY, FYNNEI. The CDR3 is 13 amino acids. The ends were cut back, 6 bases at V and 6 bases at J, with 11 bases in the middle. The CDR3 loop reads CASSRQESGELFF. DNA for the CDR3: TGTGCCAGCAGCAGACAAGAGTCCGGGGAGCTGTTTTTT.

This clone was observed a single time. Germline and junction disagree at one end, which may indicate a read error. V usage is TRBV9 and J usage is TRBJ1-2; no clear D gene. This CDR3 spans 9 amino acids. The germline V gene encodes CDR1 SGDLS and CDR2 YYNGEE. Here the CDR3 reads CASSVEEDF. The CDR3 region has the DNA TGTGCCAGCAGCGTAGAGGAGGACTTC.

This sequence joins TRBV7-2 and TRBJ2-4; TRBD1 is a possible D gene (5 bases). There are 17 residues in the CDR3. Between the trimmed V and J ends, which lost 5 bases and 0 bases, there was a span of 17 bases. Germline CDR1 and CDR2: SGHTA and FQGNSA. As DNA, the CDR3 is TGTGCCAGCAGCCCCAACCGACAGTTACTAGCCAAAAACATTCAGTACTTC. Amino acid sequence: CASSPNRQLLAKNIQYF.

The chain couples TRBV5-1 to TRBJ2-2, with TRBD1 matching over 7 bases. CDR1 is SGHRS and CDR2 is YFSETQ in the germline V gene. This CDR3 is 15 amino acids long. Losses at the gene ends were 0 bases for V and 7 bases for J; bases not matched to a gene: 6. CDR3 sequence reads: CASSLGQGDHGELFF. In DNA, the CDR3 is TGCGCCAGCAGCTTGGGACAGGGCGATCACGGGGAGCTGTTTTTT. Looking up the rest from reference TRBV5-1 and TRBJ2-2 gives the full variable domain: KAGVTQTPRYLIKTRGQQVTLSCSPISGHRSVSWYQQTPGQGLQFLFEYFSETQRNKGNFPGRFSGRQFSNSRSEMNVSTLELGDSALYLCASSLGQGDHGELFFGEGSRLTVL.

CDR3 nucleotide sequence: TGCGCCAGCAGCCGAGACAGGGCCCCTGGAAACACCATATATTTT. Its translation: CASSRDRAPGNTIYF. The chain is built from TRBV4-1 and TRBJ1-3; 7 nucleotides align to TRBD1. The CDR3 length is 15 residues. CDR1 MGHRA and CDR2 YSYEKL come from the germline V gene. V lost 4 bases, J lost 2 bases, and 5 bases stayed unmatched.

The V and J genes are TRBV29-1 and TRBJ2-1, with 11 bases matching TRBD2. The CDR3 consists of 14 residues. The germline V gene has CDR1 SQVTM and CDR2 ANQGSEA. Trimming took 2 bases from V and 5 from J; bases not matched to a gene: 2. The CDR3 loop reads CSVELAGGHNEQFF. For the CDR3, the DNA is TGCAGCGTTGAACTAGCGGGAGGCCACAATGAGCAGTTCTTC.

This clone was detected once. V is TRBV9 and J is TRBJ2-7, with TRBD1 matching over 9 bases. With 0 bases clipped from V and 2 bases from J, the junction kept 6 bases outside the gene matches. Germline CDR1 is SGDLS and CDR2 is YYNGEE. CDR3 length: 16 residues. The CDR3 is CASSVGAGTGTYEQYF. CDR3 nucleotides: TGTGCCAGCAGCGTAGGAGCAGGGACAGGGACCTACGAGCAGTACTTC. The whole variable domain, filled in from reference TRBV9 and TRBJ2-7, reads DSGVTQTPKHLITATGQRVTLRCSPRSGDLSVYWYQQSLDQGLQFLIQYYNGEERAKGNILERFSAQQFPDLHSELNLSSLELGDSALYFCASSVGAGTGTYEQYFGPGTRLTVT.

Only one count was recorded for this clone. This sequence joins TRBV28 and TRBJ1-6; D ambiguous. The germline V gene encodes CDR1 MDHEN and CDR2 SYDVKM. Trimming took off 4 bases at V and 7 bases at J, with 14 bases between the two ends. The CDR3 loop spans 15 amino acids. CDR3 nucleotide sequence: TGTGCCAGCAGTTCCCCCACAGTCTTGAATTCACCCCTCCACTTT. Amino acid sequence: CASSSPTVLNSPLHF.

The rearrangement uses TRBV9 and TRBJ1-2; TRBD1 aligns across 9 bases. Germline V gene sequence: CDR1 SGDLS, CDR2 YYNGEE. CDR3 size: 13 residues. The trim removed 5 bases at V and 8 bases at J, leaving 7 bases unmatched. The CDR3 DNA is TGTGCCAGCAGTACAGGGGGCATGGGCGGCTACACCTTC. It is translated as CASSTGGMGGYTF.

The chain is built from TRBV7-8 and TRBJ2-3; maybe TRBD2 (6 bases). CDR3 length: 14 residues. The V end was cut by 3 bases, the J end by 6 bases, with 13 bases between. Germline assignment: CDR1 SGHVS and CDR2 FQNEAQ. Here the CDR3 reads CASSLGGTPDTQYF. DNA for the CDR3: TGTGCCAGCAGCTTGGGCGGGACCCCGGATACGCAGTATTTT. The full variable domain, with the rest looked up from reference TRBV7-8 and TRBJ2-3, is GAGVSQSPRYKVAKRGQDVALRCDPISGHVSLFWYQQALGQGPEFLTYFQNEAQLDKSGLPSDRFFAERPEGSVSTLKIQRTQQEDSAVYLCASSLGGTPDTQYFGPGTRLTVL.

Comment on this clone: Mismatch with germline at one junction end may stem from a read error. The V and J genes are TRBV3-1 (or the pseudogene TRBV3-2) and TRBJ2-3; TRBD1 matches at 7 bases. The CDR3 runs 16 residues. Per germline, CDR1 LGHDT and CDR2 YNNKEL (reference sequence). Here the CDR3 reads CASSQGRTGSSDTQYF. CDR3 bases: TGTGCTAGCAGCCAAGGTCGGACAGGTTCGTCAGATACGCAGTATTTT.

V gene TRBV5-6 combines with J gene TRBJ2-3; maybe TRBD2 (5 bases). V was pared by 3 bases and J by 3 bases, with 11 bases between. The CDR3 is made up of 14 amino acids. CDR1 and CDR2 (germline): SGHDT, YYEEEE. The chain's CDR3 is CASSSRLFTDTQYF. The DNA of the CDR3 is TGTGCCAGCAGCTCGCGACTATTTACAGATACGCAGTATTTT. The whole variable domain, remainder taken from reference TRBV5-6 and TRBJ2-3, is DAGVTQSPTHLIKTRGQQVTLRCSPKSGHDTVSWYQQALGQGPQFIFQYYEEEERQRGNFPDRFSGHQFPNYSSELNVNALLLGDSALYLCASSSRLFTDTQYFGPGTRLTVL.

CDR3 sequence reads: CASSVGLAGGRTQYF. The CDR3 nucleotides read TGCGCCAGCAGCGTGGGACTAGCGGGAGGGCGGACCCAGTACTTC. V is TRBV10-1 and J is TRBJ2-5, with 16 bases fitting TRBD2. Germline CDR1 and CDR2: WNHNN and SYGVQD (reference sequence). The CDR3 is 15 amino acids. V trimming: 6 bases; J trimming: 7 bases; junction bases outside the gene matches: 5.

The chain is built from TRBV28 and TRBJ1-1, with D unclear. V was cut by 0 bases and J by 8 bases, with 4 bases left in between. This CDR3 has 11 residues. The germline CDR1 and CDR2 sequences are MDHEN and SYDVKM. The CDR3 reads CASSLWAEAFF. In nucleotides, the CDR3 is TGTGCCAGCAGTTTATGGGCAGAAGCTTTCTTT.

The chain employs TRBV6-5 and TRBJ2-1; 7 bases match TRBD1. V lost 6 bases and J lost 8; bases outside the gene matches: 10. The germline V gene has CDR1 MNHEY and CDR2 SVGAGI. The CDR3 is 14 residues long. Written as DNA, the CDR3 is TGTGCCAGCAGCGCCTCGACAGGGAATGATGAGCAGTTCTTC. It is translated as CASSASTGNDEQFF.

The chain has TRBV9 and TRBJ2-2, with D possibly being TRBD1 (6 bases). The V gene lost 0 bases and the J gene lost 4 bases, with 13 bases spanning the gap. This CDR3 is built from 16 residues. Germline V CDR1 and CDR2: SGDLS, YYNGEE. The CDR3, as DNA: TGTGCCAGCAGCGTAGAATGGGGGCGCACCACCGGGGAGCTGTTTTTT. Its protein is CASSVEWGRTTGELFF.

This clone has just one count. The chain joins TRBV19 to TRBJ2-2; TRBD2 agrees at 10 bases. The CDR3 covers 15 residues. From germline, CDR1 is LNHDA and CDR2 SQIVND (reference sequence). V lost 3 bases, J lost 5 bases, and 3 bases stayed unmatched. The CDR3 reads CASSIGSGGTGELFF. The CDR3 bases are TGTGCCAGTAGTATTGGTAGCGGGGGGACCGGGGAGCTGTTTTTT. Filled out from reference TRBV19 and TRBJ2-2, the complete variable domain reads DGGITQSPKYLFRKEGQNVTLSCEQNLNHDAMYWYRQDPGQGLRLIYYSQIVNDFQKGDIAEGYSVSREKKESFPLTVTSAQKNPTAFYLCASSIGSGGTGELFFGEGSRLTVL.